Following are 14 T cell receptor beta chains from one sample sequenced in a study of T cell clonotyping in hematopoietic cell transplantation. Method: immunoSEQ multiplex PCR; TCRdb's copy keeps in-frame clones and lacks some. The sample lists approximately 9,000 clones; approximately 96% were seen once. This sample comprised peripheral blood mononuclear cells, obtained 100 days after allogeneic stem cell transplant. All receptors derive from a male patient between 60 and 69 years old who had an allogeneic stem cell transplant from a related donor, so the T cells may come from the graft donor. Some clones in this sample may be carry-over from other donors' samples.

The rearrangement joins TRBV18 to TRBJ1-4; no firm D call. Looked up from germline, CDR1 is KGHSH and CDR2 is LQKENI. V dropped 2 bases and J dropped 0 bases, with 10 bases sitting between them. The CDR3 consists of 16 residues. The CDR3 spells CASSPTGPATNEKLFF. The CDR3 nucleotides are TGTGCCAGCTCACCAACCGGGCCTGCAACTAATGAAAAACTGTTTTTT.

In its sample, this clone was seen a few times. This chain connects TRBV7-8 to TRBJ2-2; no firm D call. V was clipped by 5 bases and J by 0 bases, with 10 bases between them. Germline V CDR1 and CDR2: SGHVS, FQNEAQ. CDR3 length equals 15 residues. The CDR3 loop reads CASSRTSANTGELFF. The CDR3 bases are TGTGCCAGCAGCAGGACCAGCGCGAACACCGGGGAGCTGTTTTTT.

This chain uses TRBV6-1 with TRBJ2-3; tentatively, D is TRBD1 or TRBD2 (6 bases each). V was shortened by 7 bases and J by 0 bases, with 11 bases between the two germline ends. Germline V gene sequence: CDR1 MNHNS, CDR2 SASEGT. The CDR3 length is 14 residues. CDR3 bases: TGTGCCAGCACCTTAGGGGGGAGCACAGATACGCAGTATTTT. Translating gives CASTLGGSTDTQYF.

The V gene is TRBV5-1, the J gene TRBJ2-7; 7 nucleotides agree with TRBD2. J gave up 4 bases and V 1 base, and 5 bases lay outside the gene matches. The CDR3 totals 14 residues. Germline CDR1 is SGHRS and CDR2 is YFSETQ. The CDR3 reads CASSLMAGEYEQYF. CDR3 nucleotides: TGCGCCAGCAGCTTGATGGCGGGGGAGTACGAGCAGTACTTC.

This chain uses TRBV27 with TRBJ1-5, with D tentatively TRBD1 (5 bases). Looked up from germline, CDR1 is MNHEY and CDR2 is SMNVEV (reference sequence). This CDR3 region has 15 residues. V shed 5 bases and J shed 6 bases, with 17 bases lying between them. The CDR3 sequence: CASSPALGEAQPQHF. The CDR3 bases are TGTGCCAGCAGTCCAGCTCTGGGGGAGGCTCAGCCCCAGCATTTT.

Concerning this clone: The junction shows a germline mismatch at one end, possibly a read error. The V call is TRBV7-9, the J call TRBJ1-2; D might be TRBD1 (5 bases). Germline CDR1 and CDR2: SEHNR and FQNEAQ (reference sequence). This CDR3 region has 12 residues. In DNA, the CDR3 is TGTGCCAGCAGCTTAACCCCCGGGGGAGACGCCTTC. Translation gives CASSLTPGGDAF.

This clone appeared once. The chain has TRBV5-6 and TRBJ1-2; 7 positions match TRBD1. This CDR3 spans 12 amino acids. The V gene end was trimmed by 4 bases and the J gene end by 7 bases; junction bases not matched to a gene: 4. CDR1 is SGHDT and CDR2 is YYEEEE in the germline V gene. The CDR3 DNA sequence: TGTGCCAGCAGCCCGCCAGGGGGTGGCTACACCTTC. Residues: CASSPPGGGYTF.

The CDR3 sequence: CASSLTGEDTEAFF. CDR3 nucleotides: TGTGCCAGCAGCCTGACAGGGGAGGACACTGAAGCTTTCTTT. The chain links TRBV6-6 to TRBJ1-1, with 8 bases that match TRBD1. The germline CDR1 and CDR2 sequences are MNHNY and SVGAGI (reference sequence). With V trimmed by 6 bases and J by 3 bases, 6 bases remained unmatched. The CDR3 contains 14 residues.

J is TRBJ2-7 and V is TRBV18, with 10 bases fitting TRBD2. V shed 0 bases, J shed 2 bases, and the junction held 13 bases outside the gene matches. Germline-derived CDR1 and CDR2 are KGHSH and LQKENI. CDR3 length equals 19 residues. This CDR3 reads CASSPPGGLAGGRAYEQYF. CDR3 bases: TGTGCCAGCTCACCACCGGGGGGGTTAGCGGGGGGCCGAGCCTACGAGCAGTACTTC.

There are a few counts of this clone. Here the CDR3 DNA reads TGTGCCAGCAGCTTAGCGGTTGGCGGGGGGGGGAACACCGGGGAGCTGTTTTTT. The encoded protein is CASSLAVGGGGNTGELFF. The chain employs TRBV7-6 and TRBJ2-2; the match to TRBD2 covers 9 bases. CDR3 size: 18 residues. The germline gives CDR1 SGHVS, CDR2 FNYEAQ. Trimming removed 0 bases from V and 1 base from J; junction bases left unmatched: 6.

V usage is TRBV28 and J usage is TRBJ2-2; tentative D call: TRBD1 (5 bases). V was trimmed by 3 bases and J by 2 bases, leaving 10 bases between them. The CDR3 has 15 residues. Germline V gene lookup returns CDR1 MDHEN and CDR2 SYDVKM. This CDR3 is CASSFRTTNTGELFF. CDR3 DNA: TGTGCCAGCAGTTTTAGGACAACTAACACCGGGGAGCTGTTTTTT. Combining the CDR3 with reference TRBV28 and TRBJ2-2 gives the whole variable domain DVKVTQSSRYLVKRTGEKVFLECVQDMDHENMFWYRQDPGLGLRLIYFSYDVKMKEKGDIPEGYSVSREKKERFSLILESASTNQTSMYLCASSFRTTNTGELFFGEGSRLTVL.

The chain joins TRBV5-1 to TRBJ2-2, with a possible D match to TRBD2 (6 bases). CDR3 length equals 16 residues. The V and J ends lost 3 bases and 0 bases respectively, with 12 bases between them. Germline assignment: CDR1 SGHRS and CDR2 YFSETQ. CDR3 DNA: TGCGCCAGCAGCTCCCGGGAGCGAACGAACACCGGGGAGCTGTTTTTT. Translation: CASSSRERTNTGELFF. Complete variable domain (other parts from reference TRBV5-1 and TRBJ2-2): KAGVTQTPRYLIKTRGQQVTLSCSPISGHRSVSWYQQTPGQGLQFLFEYFSETQRNKGNFPGRFSGRQFSNSRSEMNVSTLELGDSALYLCASSSRERTNTGELFFGEGSRLTVL.

Here the CDR3 reads CASSWGRDEKLFF. CDR3 in DNA: TGTGCCAGCAGCTGGGGGAGAGATGAAAAACTGTTTTTT. This chain links TRBV11-3 with TRBJ1-4; perhaps TRBD1 as D (5 bases). The V end was cut by 4 bases, the J end by 6 bases, with 9 bases between. Germline CDR1 SGHNT, CDR2 YENEEA. The length of the CDR3 is 13 residues.

Concerning this clone: The junction departs from the called germline gene at one end, perhaps through a read error. The rearrangement links TRBV6-6 to TRBJ2-7; 9 nucleotides match TRBD2. Germline V gene lookup returns CDR1 MNHNY and CDR2 SVGAGI (reference sequence). CDR3 length: 16 residues. Written as DNA, the CDR3 is TGTGCCAGCAGTAACTCGCAGCGGGGGGATTTTTACGAGCAGTACTTC. This translates into CASSNSQRGDFYEQYF.